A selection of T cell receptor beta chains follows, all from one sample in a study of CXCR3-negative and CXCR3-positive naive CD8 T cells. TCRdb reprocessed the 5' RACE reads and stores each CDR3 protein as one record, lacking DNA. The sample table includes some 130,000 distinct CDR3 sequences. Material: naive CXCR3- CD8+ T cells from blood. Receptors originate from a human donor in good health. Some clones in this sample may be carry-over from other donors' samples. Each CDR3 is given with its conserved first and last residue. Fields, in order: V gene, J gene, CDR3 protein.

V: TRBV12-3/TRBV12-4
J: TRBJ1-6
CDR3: CASSPGTGFGISPLHF

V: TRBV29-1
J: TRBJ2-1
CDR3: CSVGGDNEQFF

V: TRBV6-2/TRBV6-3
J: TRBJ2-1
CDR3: CASSYLQGNEQFF

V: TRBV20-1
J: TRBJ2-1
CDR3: CSARRRVVDEQFF

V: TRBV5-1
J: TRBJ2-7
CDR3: CASSEGQGREQYF

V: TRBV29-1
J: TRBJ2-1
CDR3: CSVLDPRQLSSYNEQFF

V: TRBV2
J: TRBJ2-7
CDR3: CASSEVDRGKHEQYF

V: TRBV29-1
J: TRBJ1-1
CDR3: CSVETGQGGTEAFF

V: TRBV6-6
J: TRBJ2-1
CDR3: CASSFTSGSSYNEQFF

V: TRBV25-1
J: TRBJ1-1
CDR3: CASSEYGTGKLNTEAFF

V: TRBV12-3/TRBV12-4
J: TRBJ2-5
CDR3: CASRDTGTPYQETQYF

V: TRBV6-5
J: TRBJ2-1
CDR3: CASSYIAVDAIEQFF

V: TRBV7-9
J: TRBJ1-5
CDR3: CASSLEGLGARQPQHF

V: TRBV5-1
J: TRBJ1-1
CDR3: CASSAGGYTEAFF

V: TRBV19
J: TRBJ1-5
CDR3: CASTPNRGVQRDSNQPQHF

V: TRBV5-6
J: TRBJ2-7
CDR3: CASSLDGTTYEQYF

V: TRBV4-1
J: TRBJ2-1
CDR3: CASSTLGSHNEQFF

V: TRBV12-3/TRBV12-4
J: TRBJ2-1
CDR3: CASSPSRIEQFF

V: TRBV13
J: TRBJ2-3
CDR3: CASSFRLFTDTQYF

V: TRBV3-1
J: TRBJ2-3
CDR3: CASSQIRTRPSGQYF

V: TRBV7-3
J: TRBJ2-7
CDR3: CASSQSGTGVYEQYF

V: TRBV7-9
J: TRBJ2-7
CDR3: CASSPKSTYEQYF

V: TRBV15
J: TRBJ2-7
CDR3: CATSGQGFHEQYF

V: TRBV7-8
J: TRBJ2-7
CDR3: CASSHEGTASYEQYF

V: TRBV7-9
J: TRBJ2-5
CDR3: CASSFDLYQETQYF

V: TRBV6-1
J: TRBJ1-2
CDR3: CASRRQGAMEYTF

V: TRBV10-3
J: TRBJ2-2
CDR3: CAISDPSGRDTGELFF

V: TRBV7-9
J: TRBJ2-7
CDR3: CASSSTETGWAYEQYF

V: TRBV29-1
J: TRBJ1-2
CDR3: CSVEAGQSYGYTF

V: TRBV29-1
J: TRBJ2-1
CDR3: CSVEGGLAGEPAYNEQFF

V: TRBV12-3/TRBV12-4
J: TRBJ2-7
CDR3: CASSKDSFSYEQYF

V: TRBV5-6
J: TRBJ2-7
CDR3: CASSRDWIYEQYF

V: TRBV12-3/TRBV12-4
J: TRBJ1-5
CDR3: CASSSDSDYQPQHF

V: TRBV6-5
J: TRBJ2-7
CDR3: CATQLTGDLSYEQYF

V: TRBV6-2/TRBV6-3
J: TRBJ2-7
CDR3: CASSSAYYEQYF

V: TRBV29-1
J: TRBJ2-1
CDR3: CSVEAGGDEQFF

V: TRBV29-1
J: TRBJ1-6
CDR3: CSVTTGGVNSPIHF

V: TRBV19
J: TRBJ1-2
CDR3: CAVPGRGFYGYTF

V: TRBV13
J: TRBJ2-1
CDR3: CASSSRRGGYNEQFF

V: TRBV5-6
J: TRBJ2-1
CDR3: CASSLLAGAGEQFF

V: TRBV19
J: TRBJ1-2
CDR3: CASSIAPAFYGYTF

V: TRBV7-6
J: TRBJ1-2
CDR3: CASSLGVGQGVLDGYTF

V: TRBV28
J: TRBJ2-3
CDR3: CASSLLSGREADTQYF

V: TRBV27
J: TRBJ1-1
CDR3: CASGFGGQGKAFF

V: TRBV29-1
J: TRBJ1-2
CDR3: CSVVGQGNYGYTF

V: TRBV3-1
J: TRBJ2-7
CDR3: CASSQGVSFNYEQYF

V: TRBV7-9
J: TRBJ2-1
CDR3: CASSPSDINEQFF

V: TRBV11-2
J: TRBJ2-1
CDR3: CASSLGRTEGVGHRNEQFF

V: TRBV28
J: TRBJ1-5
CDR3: CASSFDGYSNQPQHF

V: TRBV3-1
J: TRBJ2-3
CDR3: CASSQDLRNTDTQYF

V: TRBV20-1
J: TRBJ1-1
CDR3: CSDYPDRENTEAFF

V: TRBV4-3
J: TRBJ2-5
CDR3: CASSQDFVVSQAQYF

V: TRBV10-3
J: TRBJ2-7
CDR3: CAISESSGDRALEQYF

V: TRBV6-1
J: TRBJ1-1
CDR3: CASSPWGLAEAFF